These T cell receptor beta chains were read from a single sample in a study of neurological immune-mediated disorders. TCRdb reanalysed the 5' RACE reads using MiXCR and keeps one entry per CDR3 protein. This table holds roughly 52,000 distinct CDR3 sequences, roughly 3.8% found once. Sequenced: PBMCs. The receptor set was obtained from a man aged 60-69 years with multiple sclerosis. Each CDR3 is given with its conserved first and last residue. The D gene is left open where the match is weak. A clone size is listed for some rows: how often the clone was seen (once, few, many), or a class if it is expanded.

TRBJ1-4,many,19,NA,TRBV12-3/TRBV12-4,CASSPGLAPPISTDEKLFF,TGTGCCAGCAGTCCGGGACTGGCCCCACCGATTTCAACTGATGAAAAACTGTTTTTT
TRBJ2-3,many,11,NA,TRBV20-1,CSASVPDTQYF,TGCAGTGCTAGTGTGCCAGATACGCAGTATTTT
TRBJ2-6,many,14,TRBD1,TRBV5-1,CASSFGDRVPVLTF,TGCGCCAGCAGCTTCGGGGACAGGGTTCCCGTCCTGACTTTC
TRBJ2-1,many,15,NA,TRBV28,CASSLNPDPDNEQFF,TGTGCCAGCAGTTTAAACCCGGACCCCGACAATGAGCAGTTCTTC
TRBJ2-1,few,15,NA,TRBV5-1,CASRQQFSYGNEQFF,TGCGCCAGCAGGCAGCAGTTCTCTTATGGCAATGAGCAGTTCTTC
TRBJ1-5,many,16,TRBD1,TRBV7-8,CASRGETGTPGQPQHF,TGTGCCAGCAGAGGTGAGACAGGGACTCCTGGGCAGCCCCAGCATTTT
TRBJ1-2,few,12,TRBD1,TRBV20-1,CSAPTGGFGYTF,TGCAGTGCACCCACAGGGGGCTTTGGCTACACCTTC
TRBJ2-5,many,14,NA,TRBV12-5,CASGPSPPQETQYF,TGTGCTAGTGGTCCCTCCCCTCCACAAGAGACCCAGTACTTC
TRBJ2-5,few,14,NA,TRBV5-1,CASSPGHSTETQYF,TGCGCCAGCAGCCCAGGACATTCGACGGAGACCCAGTACTTC
TRBJ1-1,many,15,NA,TRBV3-1,CASSLTGTTTTEAFF,TGTGCCAGCAGCCTGACCGGGACCACCACCACTGAAGCTTTCTTT
TRBJ1-2,many,12,NA,TRBV5-1,CASSLEGRGYTF,TGCGCCAGCAGCTTGGAAGGGCGAGGCTACACCTTC
TRBJ1-4,NA,17,TRBD1,TRBV27,CASSLGTPGTGAEKLFF,TGTGCCAGCAGTTTAGGAACCCCCGGGACAGGGGCAGAAAAACTGTTTTTT
TRBJ2-3,many,12,NA,TRBV7-9,CASRERPDTQYF,TGTGCCAGCAGGGAGAGGCCAGATACGCAGTATTTT
TRBJ2-5,NA,15,TRBD1,TRBV13,CASSGSGQGTRTQYF,TGTGCCAGCAGCGGATCGGGACAGGGAACGAGGACCCAGTACTTC
TRBJ2-2,many,15,NA,TRBV7-7,CASSPSVQPTGELFF,TGTGCCAGCAGCCCCAGTGTCCAGCCCACCGGGGAGCTGTTTTTT
TRBJ2-7,many,14,NA,TRBV5-1,CASSSSNQRYEQYF,TGCGCCAGCAGCTCCTCCAATCAAAGGTACGAGCAGTACTTC
TRBJ2-1,many,14,TRBD1,TRBV12-3/TRBV12-4,CASSSGQAYNEQFF,TGTGCCAGCAGTTCGGGACAGGCTTACAATGAGCAGTTCTTC
TRBJ2-3,few,14,NA,TRBV5-5,CASSLVFQTDTQYF,TGTGCCAGCAGCTTGGTATTCCAGACAGATACGCAGTATTTT
TRBJ1-2,many,15,TRBD1,TRBV20-1,CSARGPGTGVYGYTF,TGCAGTGCTAGAGGTCCGGGGACAGGGGTCTATGGCTACACCTTC
TRBJ2-1,many,11,NA,TRBV7-2,CASSPRSKQFF,TGTGCCAGCAGCCCGAGATCTAAGCAGTTCTTC
TRBJ1-6,few,13,TRBD1,TRBV20-1,CSAIGQGNSPLHF,TGCAGTGCCATTGGACAGGGGAATTCACCCCTCCACTTT
TRBJ2-7,many,13,NA,TRBV20-1,CSAPSPGSREQYF,TGCAGTGCCCCCAGCCCAGGGTCTCGTGAGCAGTACTTC
TRBJ2-7,many,12,NA,TRBV14,CASSQDRSEQYF,TGTGCCAGCAGCCAAGATAGGAGCGAGCAGTACTTC
TRBJ2-7,many,15,NA,TRBV4-1,CASSPPGTSSYEQYF,TGCGCCAGCAGCCCTCCGGGGACGAGCTCCTACGAGCAGTACTTC
TRBJ1-1,NA,16,NA,TRBV3-1,CASSDFSGRTDTEAFF,TGTGCCAGCAGTGACTTCTCGGGGCGGACAGACACTGAAGCTTTCTTT
TRBJ2-2,many,15,NA,TRBV5-1,CASRPGDPNTGELFF,TGCGCCAGCAGGCCGGGGGACCCGAACACCGGGGAGCTGTTTTTT
TRBJ2-3,many,15,NA,TRBV5-1,CASSPRPGGTDTQYF,TGCGCCAGCAGCCCCCGGCCAGGGGGCACAGATACGCAGTATTTT
TRBJ2-3,many,13,NA,TRBV6-4,CASSEGNTDTQYF,TGTGCCAGCAGTGAGGGGAACACAGATACGCAGTATTTT
TRBJ2-1,many,12,TRBD1,TRBV5-6,CASTQPQGVQFF,TGTGCCAGCACCCAGCCCCAGGGGGTGCAGTTCTTC
TRBJ2-1,many,14,TRBD2,TRBV29-1,CSGLREGSYNEQFF,TGCAGCGGTCTCAGGGAGGGCTCCTACAATGAGCAGTTCTTC
TRBJ2-2,many,14,NA,TRBV5-1,CASSFSGNTGELFF,TGCGCCAGCAGCTTTAGCGGGAACACCGGGGAGCTGTTTTTT
TRBJ2-5,many,14,NA,TRBV7-2,CASSLVKDYGTQYF,TGTGCCAGCAGCTTAGTAAAAGACTACGGGACCCAGTACTTC
TRBJ1-6,many,15,TRBD1,TRBV20-1,CSAKYPTGTDSPLHF,TGCAGTGCTAAGTACCCGACAGGGACCGATTCACCCCTCCACTTT
TRBJ2-1,few,19,TRBD2,TRBV10-3,CAISDRLAGGRGLGNEQFF,TGTGCCATCAGTGATAGACTAGCGGGAGGAAGGGGCCTGGGGAATGAGCAGTTCTTC
TRBJ1-2,many,16,TRBD1,TRBV5-1,CASSSRQGGSFDGYTF,TGCGCCAGCAGCTCCCGCCAGGGGGGCTCTTTCGATGGCTACACCTTC
TRBJ2-4,many,14,NA,TRBV20-1,CSARDSEGGDIQYF,TGCAGTGCTAGAGATTCGGAGGGTGGAGACATTCAGTACTTC
TRBJ2-3,NA,11,NA,TRBV7-8,CASGSTDTQYF,TGTGCCAGCGGCAGCACAGATACGCAGTATTTT
TRBJ2-7,many,14,NA,TRBV20-1,CSARLSGSAYEQYF,TGCAGTGCTAGACTCTCCGGGTCCGCCTACGAGCAGTACTTC
TRBJ2-5,many,12,NA,TRBV30,CGAPGPGPTQYF,TGTGGGGCCCCCGGGCCGGGACCCACCCAGTACTTC
TRBJ1-1,many,14,TRBD1,TRBV20-1,CSAGRQGLGTEAFF,TGCAGTGCTGGGAGACAGGGGTTGGGCACTGAAGCTTTCTTT
TRBJ1-5,many,16,NA,TRBV7-6,CASSQGVPGSNQPQHF,TGTGCCAGCAGTCAGGGTGTTCCGGGGAGCAATCAGCCCCAGCATTTT
TRBJ2-3,NA,13,NA,TRBV20-1,CSARRGAIDTQYF,TGCAGTGCTAGACGGGGGGCGATAGATACGCAGTATTTT